A selection of T cell receptor beta chains follows, all from one sample in a study of blood T cells in healthy people across ages. TCRdb reanalysed the 5' RACE reads using MiXCR and keeps one entry per CDR3 protein. The data contain roughly 2 million distinct CDR3 sequences, roughly 49% of them singletons. The specimen sequenced was blood. These receptors came from a woman aged 40 to 49 in good health. Each CDR3 is given with its conserved first and last residue. Fields, in order: V gene, clone size, D gene, J gene, CDR3 DNA, CDR3 protein. The D gene is left open where the match is weak. Some rows mark clone size as missing; the rest say once, few, many or name a class of expanded clone.

V gene: TRBV18
clone size: -
D gene: TRBD1
J gene: TRBJ1-1
CDR3 DNA: TGTGCCAGCTCACCGGACAGGGTGAACATGAACACTGAAGCTTTCTTT
CDR3 protein: CASSPDRVNMNTEAFF

V gene: TRBV20-1
clone size: -
D gene: -
J gene: TRBJ2-3
CDR3 DNA: TGCAGTGCTAGACCCGACAGGGAGGCAGATACGCAGTATTTT
CDR3 protein: CSARPDREADTQYF

V gene: TRBV24-1
clone size: -
D gene: -
J gene: TRBJ2-6
CDR3 DNA: TGTGCCACCAGTGACGGGGGCGCTGGGGCCAACGTCCTGACTTTC
CDR3 protein: CATSDGGAGANVLTF

V gene: TRBV4-1
clone size: few
D gene: -
J gene: TRBJ2-4
CDR3 DNA: TGCGCCAGCAGCCAAGTTCTGAACGGGGAAATACTCCGCATTCAGTACTTC
CDR3 protein: CASSQVLNGEILRIQYF

V gene: TRBV20-1
clone size: -
D gene: -
J gene: TRBJ2-2
CDR3 DNA: TGCAGTGCTAGAGATCCGGCTAGCTGGAGCACCGGGGAGCTGTTTTTT
CDR3 protein: CSARDPASWSTGELFF

V gene: TRBV11-2
clone size: -
D gene: TRBD2
J gene: TRBJ2-7
CDR3 DNA: TGTGCCAGCAGCGACCTAGCGGGGGGGGTCAACGAGCAGTACTTC
CDR3 protein: CASSDLAGGVNEQYF

V gene: TRBV13
clone size: few
D gene: -
J gene: TRBJ1-2
CDR3 DNA: TGTGCCAGCGGTGGGTTCTATGGCTACACCTTC
CDR3 protein: CASGGFYGYTF

V gene: TRBV7-9
clone size: -
D gene: -
J gene: TRBJ2-1
CDR3 DNA: TGTGCCAGCAGCCTCCCCGGGGCACGATACAATGAGCAGTTCTTC
CDR3 protein: CASSLPGARYNEQFF

V gene: TRBV4-3
clone size: -
D gene: -
J gene: TRBJ1-4
CDR3 DNA: TGCGCCAGCAGCCAAGAACCCCTGGGGACTAATGAAAAACTGTTTTTT
CDR3 protein: CASSQEPLGTNEKLFF

V gene: TRBV29-1
clone size: -
D gene: -
J gene: TRBJ2-7
CDR3 DNA: TGCAGCGTTGAGACTCCGGGAAAAACCTACGAGCAGTACTTC
CDR3 protein: CSVETPGKTYEQYF

V gene: TRBV20-1
clone size: -
D gene: -
J gene: TRBJ1-2
CDR3 DNA: TGCAGTGCTAGGCACGGGGACTATGGCTACACCTTC
CDR3 protein: CSARHGDYGYTF

V gene: TRBV11-2
clone size: -
D gene: TRBD1
J gene: TRBJ2-6
CDR3 DNA: TGTGCCAGCAGATGGACAGGGGCCTCCTCTGGGGCCAACGTCCTGACTTTC
CDR3 protein: CASRWTGASSGANVLTF

V gene: TRBV28
clone size: -
D gene: -
J gene: TRBJ2-3
CDR3 DNA: TGTGCCAGCAGCCCCCAGCTACGGACAGATACGCAGTATTTT
CDR3 protein: CASSPQLRTDTQYF

V gene: TRBV5-1
clone size: -
D gene: -
J gene: TRBJ2-7
CDR3 DNA: TGCGCCAGCAGCCAACAGACAAGCTCCTACGAGCAGTACTTC
CDR3 protein: CASSQQTSSYEQYF

V gene: TRBV6-1
clone size: -
D gene: TRBD1
J gene: TRBJ2-3
CDR3 DNA: TGTGCCAGCAGATGGCGTACGGGACAGAGAAATCCCAATAACGCCGCAGATACGCAGTATTTT
CDR3 protein: CASRWRTGQRNPNNAADTQYF